The 23 T cell receptor beta chains listed next were all sequenced from one sample in a study of cytomegalovirus exposure and HLA in healthy donors. Researchers ran the PCR with 60 Vbeta and 13 Jbeta primers. Profiled with immunoSEQ multiplex PCR; TCRdb holds only in-frame clones, not every one. The sample table includes about 40,000 clones. The sequencing sample was made of PBMCs. The receptors here all came from a man between 25 and 39 years old in good health and CMV-seronegative.

J is TRBJ2-7 and V is TRBV10-2; TRBD1 matches 7 bases. The junction had 1 base not matched to a gene; V was cut back by 6 bases and J by 2 bases. From germline, CDR1 is WSHSY and CDR2 SAAADI. CDR3 length equals 12 residues. CDR3 sequence reads: CASRGQAYEQYF. As DNA, the CDR3 is TGCGCCAGCAGAGGACAGGCCTACGAGCAGTACTTC.

The rearrangement links TRBV11-2 to TRBJ2-7; no definite D call. Germline lookup yields CDR1 SGHAT and CDR2 FQNNGV. V lost 5 bases and J lost 5, with 7 bases in between. The CDR3 contains 11 residues. Here the CDR3 DNA reads TGTGCCAGCAGCCCCCTTCACGAGCAGTACTTC. Its protein is CASSPLHEQYF.

The chain joins TRBV5-1 to TRBJ2-1; 8 nucleotides agree with TRBD2. The CDR3 consists of 16 residues. The germline V gene has CDR1 SGHRS and CDR2 YFSETQ. J lost 2 bases, V lost 0 bases, and 4 bases had no gene match. The CDR3 protein is CASSLGSGAPYNEQFF. The CDR3 nucleotides read TGCGCCAGCAGCTTGGGTAGCGGGGCTCCCTACAATGAGCAGTTCTTC.

The chain links TRBV5-1 to TRBJ2-1; 7 bases line up with TRBD1. J lost 2 bases, V lost 0 bases, and 2 bases had no gene match. CDR1 is SGHRS, CDR2 YFSETQ, per germline. The CDR3 consists of 15 residues. Here the CDR3 reads CASSLDRGAYNEQFF. The CDR3 nucleotides read TGCGCCAGCAGCTTGGACAGGGGCGCCTACAATGAGCAGTTCTTC.

The genes are TRBV6-5 and TRBJ2-3; D remains unclear. Trimming shortened V by 6 bases and J by 3 bases, and 13 bases separated the two germline ends. In germline, CDR1 is MNHEY, CDR2 SVGAGI. The CDR3 is 14 amino acids. The CDR3 region has the DNA TGTGCCAGCAGCCTCGGAGTCGGAACAGATACGCAGTATTTT. This sequence encodes CASSLGVGTDTQYF.

The chain links TRBV29-1 to TRBJ2-1; a weak D match, TRBD1 (6 bases). Germline values: CDR1 SQVTM, CDR2 ANQGSEA. V shed 4 bases and J shed 5 bases, with 9 bases lying between them. The CDR3 loop spans 12 amino acids. CDR3 sequence (DNA): TGCAGCGTTGCTCAGGGGAACAATGAGCAGTTCTTC. Residues: CSVAQGNNEQFF.

The chain has TRBV9 and TRBJ1-3; 7 nucleotides line up with TRBD1. The CDR3 runs 14 residues. J was trimmed by 4 bases and V by 2 bases; bases with no gene match: 3. From germline, CDR1 is SGDLS and CDR2 YYNGEE. The CDR3 region has the DNA TGTGCCAGCAGCGTCGACAGGGACGGAAACACCATATATTTT. Its translation: CASSVDRDGNTIYF.

V gene TRBV14 combines with J gene TRBJ1-2; tentative D call: TRBD1 (5 bases). The V end lost 3 bases, the J end lost 5 bases, and 16 bases lay between the germline ends. Germline CDR1 and CDR2: SGHDN and FVKESK. The CDR3 extends over 15 amino acids. CDR3 coding DNA: TGTGCCAGCAGCCATGAAGCCCAGGGTATTTATGGCTACACCTTC. Residues: CASSHEAQGIYGYTF.

This chain joins TRBV10-1 and TRBJ2-7, with a possible D match to TRBD2 (6 bases). Trimming took off 0 bases at V and 5 bases at J, with 20 bases between the two ends. The CDR3 consists of 17 residues. CDR1 is WNHNN, CDR2 SYGVQD, per germline (reference sequence). CDR3 sequence: CASSESLFRGFCHEQYF. In DNA, the CDR3 is TGCGCCAGCAGTGAGTCGCTGTTTCGGGGGTTCTGTCACGAGCAGTACTTC.

The V and J genes are TRBV9 and TRBJ2-1, with 8 bases lining up with TRBD2. The trim removed 5 bases at V and 5 bases at J, leaving 3 bases unmatched. The CDR3 has 13 amino acids. In germline, CDR1 is SGDLS, CDR2 YYNGEE. As DNA, the CDR3 is TGTGCCAGCAGGAGCGGGAGTGACAATGAGCAGTTCTTC. As protein: CASRSGSDNEQFF.

The V call is TRBV5-1, the J call TRBJ1-3, with TRBD1 matching over 8 bases. Looked up from germline, CDR1 is SGHRS and CDR2 is YFSETQ. Trimming cost V 8 bases and J 0 bases; bases outside gene matches: 4. The CDR3 runs to 14 residues. The CDR3 bases are TGCGCCAGTTGGGACAGGAGCTCTGGAAACACCATATATTTT. This gives the protein CASWDRSSGNTIYF.

This chain uses TRBV9 with TRBJ2-3; 10 bases match TRBD2. J was trimmed by 6 bases and V by 0 bases; bases with no gene match: 7. There are 16 residues in the CDR3. Germline V gene data show CDR1 as SGDLS and CDR2 as YYNGEE. The CDR3 nucleotides are TGTGCCAGCAGCGTAGATTCAGCGGGGGGGCAGGATACGCAGTATTTT. Its protein is CASSVDSAGGQDTQYF.

CDR3 amino acids: CASSTYGAPYEQYF. The CDR3 coding sequence is TGTGCCAGTAGTACGTACGGAGCACCTTACGAGCAGTACTTC. V usage is TRBV19 and J usage is TRBJ2-7; D is unclear. The CDR3 covers 14 residues. V was clipped by 4 bases and J by 4 bases, with 14 bases between them. Looked up from germline, CDR1 is LNHDA and CDR2 is SQIVND (reference sequence).

The chain employs TRBV4-2 and TRBJ1-2, with 7 nucleotides matching TRBD1. The CDR3 runs to 15 residues. Germline-derived CDR1 and CDR2 are LGHNA and YNFKEQ. V shed 0 bases, J shed 4 bases, and the junction held 5 bases outside the gene matches. The CDR3 is CASSQEDRVSYGYTF. The CDR3, as DNA: TGTGCCAGCAGCCAAGAAGACAGGGTAAGCTATGGCTACACCTTC.

The chain is built from TRBV25-1 and TRBJ2-7; weak D call: TRBD1 (6 bases). This CDR3 has 15 residues. The germline V gene has CDR1 MGHDK and CDR2 SYGVNS. V shed 8 bases and J shed 2 bases, with 19 bases lying between them. In DNA, the CDR3 is TGTGCCAGCGGGCCCTATGGGGCAGGGGCCTACGAGCAGTACTTC. Protein: CASGPYGAGAYEQYF.

This chain joins TRBV6-5 and TRBJ2-5; TRBD2 matches 13 bases. The CDR3 totals 15 residues. Germline assignment: CDR1 MNHEY and CDR2 SVGAGI. After removal of 4 bases from V and 5 bases from J, the junction contained 4 bases not matched to a gene. The CDR3 reads CASSLLAGGGETQYF. CDR3 nucleotides: TGTGCCAGCAGTTTACTAGCGGGAGGGGGTGAGACCCAGTACTTC.

The chain joins TRBV5-6 to TRBJ2-1; 9 bases match TRBD2. Germline V gene lookup returns CDR1 SGHDT and CDR2 YYEEEE. This CDR3 comprises 16 residues. J lost 9 bases, V lost 4 bases, and 14 bases had no gene match. This chain's CDR3 is CASSQGFGSGSGEQFF. The CDR3 coding sequence is TGTGCCAGCAGCCAGGGGTTTGGTAGCGGGAGTGGTGAGCAGTTCTTC.

This chain joins TRBV14 and TRBJ2-5; 9 bases match TRBD1. The J segment lost 4 bases and the V segment lost 5 bases, leaving 8 bases of the junction unmatched. The CDR3 is 15 residues long. Germline V gene sequence: CDR1 SGHDN, CDR2 FVKESK. The CDR3 nucleotides read TGTGCCAGCAGCAGACCGACAGGGGGAGGAGAGACCCAGTACTTC. It is translated as CASSRPTGGGETQYF.

The rearrangement joins TRBV7-9 to TRBJ2-7; 9 nucleotides align to TRBD2. The CDR3 contains 15 residues. CDR1 SEHNR and CDR2 FQNEAQ come from the germline V gene (reference sequence). J gave up 2 bases and V 1 base, and 3 bases lay outside the gene matches. CDR3 residues: CASSLEGLAAYEQYF. The CDR3 DNA sequence: TGTGCCAGCAGCTTAGAGGGACTAGCAGCCTACGAGCAGTACTTC.

The chain links TRBV4-1 to TRBJ2-7; D gene unclear. From germline, CDR1 is MGHRA and CDR2 YSYEKL. The CDR3 has 15 residues. V lost 1 base, J lost 3 bases, and 13 bases lay in between. The CDR3 sequence: CASSQVTVDLYEQYF. CDR3 DNA: TGCGCCAGCAGCCAAGTAACAGTGGATCTCTACGAGCAGTACTTC.

The chain recombines TRBV19 with TRBJ2-3, with D perhaps matching TRBD2 (6 bases). Germline-derived CDR1 and CDR2 are LNHDA and SQIVND (reference sequence). Between the trimmed V and J ends, which lost 9 bases and 1 base, there was a span of 11 bases. The CDR3 has 13 residues. The CDR3 DNA is TGTGCCAGCTCGGGGGAGGGCACAGATACGCAGTATTTT. It specifies CASSGEGTDTQYF. Combining the CDR3 with reference TRBV19 and TRBJ2-3 gives the whole variable domain DGGITQSPKYLFRKEGQNVTLSCEQNLNHDAMYWYRQDPGQGLRLIYYSQIVNDFQKGDIAEGYSVSREKKESFPLTVTSAQKNPTAFYLCASSGEGTDTQYFGPGTRLTVL.

The rearrangement joins TRBV7-3 to TRBJ1-6, with unresolved D. The CDR3 runs to 14 residues. The V end was cut by 3 bases, the J end by 7 bases, with 10 bases between. Germline V gives CDR1 SGHTA, CDR2 FQGTGA. The CDR3 reads CASSFGKSNSPLHF. DNA for the CDR3: TGTGCCAGCAGCTTCGGGAAGTCGAATTCACCCCTCCACTTT.

V and J are TRBV2 and TRBJ1-5; a possible D gene is TRBD1 (6 bases). Germline V gives CDR1 SNHLY, CDR2 FYNNEI. The CDR3 sequence is 15 residues long. With 8 bases removed from V and 3 bases from J, the gap between germline ends came to 17 bases. As DNA, the CDR3 is TGTGCCAGCTCAACTGGGGGCGCGTCCAATCAGCCCCAGCATTTT. It yields the protein CASSTGGASNQPQHF.